This entry concerns a single T cell receptor (beta chain). The sample belongs to a study of blood T cell repertoires in COVID-19. The wider study: Samples representing acute and convalescent COVID-19 were sourced from the United States, Italy and Spain. PBMCs, B-cell-depleted T cells, or T cells were the source of the cDNA or gDNA that made up the material.

Authors' processing steps: Quantification of nucleated cells was approximated via reference gene primer amplification. Produced via immunoSEQ multiplex PCR; TCRdb's table is partial and in-frame only. From that table come the V and J calls and clone size; the DNA was used to work out D and trimming. Found here are 200,000 to 250,000 clones, around four fifths of them singletons; the top ten hold 5.5% to 8%. The CDR3 consists of 14 residues. Deletions cut 7 bases from V and 9 bases from J, with 21 bases between. The germline V gene encodes CDR1 MNHEY and CDR2 SVGAGI. V usage is TRBV6-5 and J usage is TRBJ2-5; TRBD1 is a possible D gene (8 bases). Sequenced input: peripheral blood. This clonotype was obtained from a woman aged 55 to 70 with active or convalescent COVID-19. DNA of the CDR3: TGTGCCAGCACCGAACAGGGGGGGAGCCAAGCCCAGTACTTC. Protein sequence: CASTEQGGSQAQYF.